The sequence of this T cell receptor beta chain was determined in a study of blood T cell repertoires in COVID-19. Study-level background: Sites across the United States, Italy and Spain contributed samples from acute and convalescent COVID-19.

Recruits, aged roughly 18 to 95 years, lived in 20 to 30 US areas. The study assigned cohorts using participant-reported clinical history. The CDR3 extends over 12 amino acids. Germline assignment: CDR1 SQVTM and CDR2 ANQGSEA. Trimming took 4 bases from V and 7 from J, leaving 13 bases between them. In the study's own analysis: Estimation of nucleated cell counts relied on the amplification of reference gene primers. Here immunoSEQ multiplex PCR was the method, and the copy in TCRdb shows in-frame clones only, minus some. V, J and clone size derive from that table, while D and trimming were established from the DNA sequence. Of 350,000 to 400,000 clones in the sample, about 87% were seen once.

The rearrangement links TRBV29-1 to TRBJ1-2; D is perhaps TRBD1 (5 bases). The TCR sequence derives from a man aged 35-49 years in a cohort exposed to, infected with or recovered from COVID-19 (not recorded which). Sequenced material: PBMCs or T cells enriched from blood (not recorded which). The DNA for the CDR3 is TGCAGCGTTGCTAAAGGGGTCGGTGGCTACACCTTC. Residues: CSVAKGVGGYTF.